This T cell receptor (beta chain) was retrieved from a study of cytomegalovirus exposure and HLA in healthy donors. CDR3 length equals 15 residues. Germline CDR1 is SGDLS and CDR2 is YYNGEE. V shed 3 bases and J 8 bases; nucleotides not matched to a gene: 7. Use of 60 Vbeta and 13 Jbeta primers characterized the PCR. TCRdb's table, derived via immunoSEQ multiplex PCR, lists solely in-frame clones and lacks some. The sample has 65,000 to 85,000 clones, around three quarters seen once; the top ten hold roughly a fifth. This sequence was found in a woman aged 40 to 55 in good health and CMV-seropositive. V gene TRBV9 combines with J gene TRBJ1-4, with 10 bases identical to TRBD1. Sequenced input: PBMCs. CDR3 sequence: CASSEETGGSEKLFF. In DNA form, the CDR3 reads TGTGCCAGCAGCGAAGAGACAGGGGGCTCAGAAAAACTGTTTTTT. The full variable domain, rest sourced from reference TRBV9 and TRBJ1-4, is DSGVTQTPKHLITATGQRVTLRCSPRSGDLSVYWYQQSLDQGLQFLIQYYNGEERAKGNILERFSAQQFPDLHSELNLSSLELGDSALYFCASSEETGGSEKLFFGSGTQLSVL.